The present TCR beta chain was sequenced within a study of shared clonotypes between healthy human individuals. Study results and caveats: Lower generation probabilities were found for non-shared clonotypes than for those shared by all four donors.

Germline CDR1 reads SGHNT; CDR2 reads YYREEE (reference sequence). The CDR3 is 16 residues long. Losses at the gene ends were 4 bases for V and 5 bases for J; bases not matched to a gene: 14. The repertoire was sequenced with immunoSEQ multiplex PCR; TCRdb's copy has only in-frame clones and lacks some. The sample shows more than 1 million clones, about 80% of them seen only once. Remarks on this clone: No antigen is known for it.

The receptor's source is a man younger than 35 in good health. Some clones in this sample may be carry-over from other donors' samples. Sequenced: memory CD4+ T cells from PBMCs. As to subset: CD45RA-negative fraction. V and J are TRBV5-4 and TRBJ2-5; 7 bases align to TRBD2. The CDR3 region has the DNA TGTGCCAGCAGCCCCCAATTATCCGGGAGGTGGGAGACCCAGTACTTC. This gives the protein CASSPQLSGRWETQYF.